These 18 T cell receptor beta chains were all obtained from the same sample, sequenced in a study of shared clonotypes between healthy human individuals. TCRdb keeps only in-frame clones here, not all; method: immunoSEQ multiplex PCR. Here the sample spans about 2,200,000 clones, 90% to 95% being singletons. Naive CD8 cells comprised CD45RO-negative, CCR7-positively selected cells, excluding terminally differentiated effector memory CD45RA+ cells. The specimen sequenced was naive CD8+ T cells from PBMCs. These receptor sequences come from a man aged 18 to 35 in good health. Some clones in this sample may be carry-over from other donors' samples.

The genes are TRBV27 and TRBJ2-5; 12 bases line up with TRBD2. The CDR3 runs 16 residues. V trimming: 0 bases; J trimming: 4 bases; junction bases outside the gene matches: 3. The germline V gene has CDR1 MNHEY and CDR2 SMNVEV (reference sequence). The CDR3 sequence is CASSLSRLAGVETQYF. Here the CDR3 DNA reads TGTGCCAGCAGTTTATCGAGACTAGCGGGGGTAGAGACCCAGTACTTC.

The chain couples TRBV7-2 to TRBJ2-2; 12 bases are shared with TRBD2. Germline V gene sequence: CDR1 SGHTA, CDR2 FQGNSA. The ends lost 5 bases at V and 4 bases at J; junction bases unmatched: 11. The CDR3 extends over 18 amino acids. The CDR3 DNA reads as TGTGCCAGCAGCCCAGGCCCTAGCGGGAGGGGGCCCACCGGGGAGCTGTTTTTT. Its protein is CASSPGPSGRGPTGELFF.

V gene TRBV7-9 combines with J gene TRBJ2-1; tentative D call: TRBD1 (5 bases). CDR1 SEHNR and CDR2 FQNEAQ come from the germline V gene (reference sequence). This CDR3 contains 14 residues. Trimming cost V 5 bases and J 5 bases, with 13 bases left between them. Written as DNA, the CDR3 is TGTGCCAGCAGCCATACCTACAGGAACAATGAGCAGTTCTTC. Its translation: CASSHTYRNNEQFF. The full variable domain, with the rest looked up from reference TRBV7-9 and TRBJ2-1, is DTGVSQNPRHKITKRGQNVTFRCDPISEHNRLYWYRQTLGQGPEFLTYFQNEAQLEKSRLLSDRFSAERPKGSFSTLEIQRTEQGDSAMYLCASSHTYRNNEQFFGPGTRLTVL.

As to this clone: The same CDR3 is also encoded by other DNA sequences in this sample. This CDR3 is CASSLSGNYGYTF. CDR3 sequence (DNA): TGTGCCAGCAGTTTGAGTGGGAACTATGGCTACACCTTC. The chain joins TRBV28 to TRBJ1-2; no clear D gene. The V gene lost 3 bases and the J gene lost 2 bases, with 7 bases spanning the gap. CDR1 and CDR2 (germline): MDHEN, SYDVKM. This CDR3 has 13 residues.

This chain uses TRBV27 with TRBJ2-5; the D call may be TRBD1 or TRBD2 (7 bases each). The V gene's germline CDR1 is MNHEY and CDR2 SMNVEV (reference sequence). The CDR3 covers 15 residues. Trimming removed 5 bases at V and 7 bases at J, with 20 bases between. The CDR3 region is CASSPQGEGVRTQYF. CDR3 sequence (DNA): TGTGCCAGCAGTCCCCAGGGGGAGGGGGTCCGGACCCAGTACTTC.

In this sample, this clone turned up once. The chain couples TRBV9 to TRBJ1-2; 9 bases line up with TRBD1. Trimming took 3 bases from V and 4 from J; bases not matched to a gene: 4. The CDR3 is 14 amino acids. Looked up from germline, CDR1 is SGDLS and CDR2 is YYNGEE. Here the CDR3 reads CASSGQGDSYGYTF. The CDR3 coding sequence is TGTGCCAGCAGCGGACAGGGGGACAGCTATGGCTACACCTTC. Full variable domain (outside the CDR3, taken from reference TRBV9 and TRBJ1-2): DSGVTQTPKHLITATGQRVTLRCSPRSGDLSVYWYQQSLDQGLQFLIQYYNGEERAKGNILERFSAQQFPDLHSELNLSSLELGDSALYFCASSGQGDSYGYTFGSGTRLTVV.

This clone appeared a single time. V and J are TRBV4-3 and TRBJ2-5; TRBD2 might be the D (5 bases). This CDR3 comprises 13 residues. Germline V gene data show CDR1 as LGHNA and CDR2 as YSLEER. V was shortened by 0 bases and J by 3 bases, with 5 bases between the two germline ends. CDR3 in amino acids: CASSQELEETQYF. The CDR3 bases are TGCGCCAGCAGCCAAGAACTAGAAGAGACCCAGTACTTC.

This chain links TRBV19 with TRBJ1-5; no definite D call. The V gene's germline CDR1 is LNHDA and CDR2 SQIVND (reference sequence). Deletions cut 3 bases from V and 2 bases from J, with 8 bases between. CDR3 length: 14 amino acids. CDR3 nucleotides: TGTGCCAGTAGTATTGTTGAGGGCAATCAGCCCCAGCATTTT. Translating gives CASSIVEGNQPQHF.

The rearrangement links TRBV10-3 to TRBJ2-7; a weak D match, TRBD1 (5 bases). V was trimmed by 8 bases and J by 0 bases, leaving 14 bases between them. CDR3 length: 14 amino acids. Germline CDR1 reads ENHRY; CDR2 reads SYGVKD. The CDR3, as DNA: TGTGCCATCGGGCAAGGGGATAGCTCCTACGAGCAGTACTTC. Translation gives CAIGQGDSSYEQYF.

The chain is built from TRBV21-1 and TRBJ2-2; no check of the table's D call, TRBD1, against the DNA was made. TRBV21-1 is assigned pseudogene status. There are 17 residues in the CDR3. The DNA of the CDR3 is TGTGCCAGCGCCCGACTATCAGGGGGTCGGAACACCGGGGAGCTGTTTTTT. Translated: CASARLSGGRNTGELFF.

CDR3 DNA: TGTGCCAGCAGCCAAGATATTGTAGGGCGGGAGGGTTACAATGAGCAGTTCTTC. Protein: CASSQDIVGREGYNEQFF. J is TRBJ2-1 and V is TRBV4-2, with 9 bases lining up with TRBD2. CDR1 and CDR2 from the germline V gene are LGHNA and YNFKEQ. This CDR3 spans 18 amino acids. J lost 4 bases, V lost 0 bases, and 10 bases had no gene match.

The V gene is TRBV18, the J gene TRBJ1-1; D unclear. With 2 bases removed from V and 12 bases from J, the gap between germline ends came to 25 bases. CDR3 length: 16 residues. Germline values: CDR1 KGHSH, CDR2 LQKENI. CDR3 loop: CASSPGVSATSYPPFF. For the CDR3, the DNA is TGTGCCAGCTCACCAGGCGTTTCAGCCACCTCTTACCCCCCTTTCTTT.

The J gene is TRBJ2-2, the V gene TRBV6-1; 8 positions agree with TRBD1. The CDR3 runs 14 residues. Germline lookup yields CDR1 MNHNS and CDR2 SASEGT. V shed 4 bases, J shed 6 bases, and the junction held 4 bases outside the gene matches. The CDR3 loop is CASSGDRGAGELFF. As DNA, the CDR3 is TGTGCCAGCAGTGGCGACAGGGGAGCCGGGGAGCTGTTTTTT.

The CDR3 loop is CASSLNRLAGPNTGELFF. CDR3 nucleotides: TGTGCCAGCAGCTTAAACCGTCTAGCGGGACCGAACACCGGGGAGCTGTTTTTT. This chain links TRBV9 with TRBJ2-2; the match to TRBD2 covers 9 bases. V trimming: 4 bases; J trimming: 0 bases; junction bases outside the gene matches: 10. In germline, CDR1 is SGDLS, CDR2 YYNGEE. This CDR3 comprises 18 residues.

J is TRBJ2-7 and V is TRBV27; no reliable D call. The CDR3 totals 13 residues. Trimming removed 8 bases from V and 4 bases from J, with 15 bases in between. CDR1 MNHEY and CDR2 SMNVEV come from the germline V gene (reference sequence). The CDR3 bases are TGTGCCAGCGCGTTCGGAATGGGGTACGAGCAGTACTTC. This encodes CASAFGMGYEQYF.

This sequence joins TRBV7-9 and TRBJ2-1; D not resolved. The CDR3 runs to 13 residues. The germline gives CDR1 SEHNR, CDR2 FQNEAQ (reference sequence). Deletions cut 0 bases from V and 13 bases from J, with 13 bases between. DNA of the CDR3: TGTGCCAGCAGCTTAGCGGTTTCGCTCTCCCAGTTCTTC. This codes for CASSLAVSLSQFF.

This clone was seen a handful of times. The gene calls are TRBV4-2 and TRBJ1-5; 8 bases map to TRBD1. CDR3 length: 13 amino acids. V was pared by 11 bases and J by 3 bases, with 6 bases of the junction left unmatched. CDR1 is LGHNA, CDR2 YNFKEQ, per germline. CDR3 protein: CASGTGINQPQHF. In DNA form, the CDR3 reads TGTGCCTCCGGGACAGGTATCAATCAGCCCCAGCATTTT.

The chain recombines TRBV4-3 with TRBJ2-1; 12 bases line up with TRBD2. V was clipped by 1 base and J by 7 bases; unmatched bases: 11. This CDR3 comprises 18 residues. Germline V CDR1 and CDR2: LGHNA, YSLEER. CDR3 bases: TGCGCCAGCAGCCAAGGGACTAGCGGGGCAACAGGGACGAATGAGCAGTTCTTC. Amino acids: CASSQGTSGATGTNEQFF.